This T cell receptor (beta chain) was obtained from a study of identical twins. The germline V and J ends were trimmed by 4 bases and 11 bases, with 11 bases remaining between them. This CDR3 comprises 10 residues. Germline V gene data show CDR1 as SQVTM and CDR2 as ANQGSEA. Through template switching, a universal primer site was introduced, and the cDNA contained unique molecular identifiers. Using its own MiXCR run on the 5' RACE reads, TCRdb lists one record per CDR3 protein. The data show under 900,000 distinct CDR3 sequences, roughly 18% seen once. Only healthy Caucasians were included as donors. This clonotype was found once. Another study also made use of these data, one on T cells expressing NK-cell markers.

The receptor was derived from a woman under 30 in good health. The sequencing input was PBMCs. The chain joins TRBV29-1 to TRBJ1-1; D unresolved. The CDR3 coding sequence is TGCAGCGTTGGAGCAGTCGTGGCTTTCTTT. Amino acids: CSVGAVVAFF.